This T cell receptor (beta chain) was sequenced for a study of OX40 agonist ivuxolimab in advanced cancers. With regard to the full study: Ivuxolimab, which targeted the costimulatory receptor OX40 (CD134), was an agonistic, fully human IgG2 monoclonal antibody. Intravenous ivuxolimab was administered to patients every 2 weeks at six dose levels: 0.01, 0.1, 0.3, 1.5, 3 and 10 mg/kg. Of the approximately 50 dose-escalation patients, hepatocellular carcinoma was present in approximately 20, melanoma in approximately 15, renal cell carcinoma in 9 and head and neck cancer in 9. A male proportion of under 85% and a mean age of 60 years, ranging from 23 to 79, were recorded for the dose-escalation cohort. Patients were allowed to have had prior anti-PD-1, anti-PD-L1 or anti-CTLA-4 therapy, and more than 35% of the dose-escalation patients had been treated with checkpoint inhibitors. Partial responses occurred in three dose-escalation patients, of whom one had hepatocellular carcinoma and two had cutaneous melanoma. Peripheral TCRbeta sequencing was intended to test whether TCR sequence diversity was altered and clonal T-cell expansion was caused by ivuxolimab. The paper describes the monotherapy dose-escalation part (N = 52 patients) of the phase I trial of ivuxolimab. General conclusions and limits of the study: Low levels of normalized T-cell clonal expansion were also seen in some patients who did not respond. At doses of 0.1 to 3.0 mg/kg, clonal expansion of both CD4+ and CD8+ blood T cells was observed from baseline to week 6. After ivuxolimab, more expanded clones were found on average in CD8+ T cells than in CD4+ T cells. In the 0.1-3.0 mg/kg groups, partial responders were among the patients with the lowest normalized peripheral clonal expansion, particularly in CD8+ T cells. The antigen specificity of the peripheral T cells that underwent clonal expansion was not determined.

The trial excluded patients who had a history of autoimmune disease or were on systemic immunosuppression. Peripheral blood for TCR sequencing was drawn from every dose cohort at baseline, at cycle 4 day 1 and at cycle 7 day 1. The samples were drawn from a first-in-human, open-label, multicenter phase I dose-escalation trial of ivuxolimab. The trial enrolled adults with locally advanced or metastatic head and neck squamous cell, hepatocellular, melanoma or renal cell carcinoma. Before TCR sequencing, CD4+ and CD8+ T cells were separately sorted from peripheral blood. From cysteine to phenylalanine, the CDR3 is 18 amino acids long. CDR3 DNA is the only sequence kept; it has 54 bases, read in frame from the first base. V drops 1 base and J drops 2 bases, leaving 18 bases in between. The germline V gene encodes CDR1 LNHDA and CDR2 SQIVND (reference sequence). Concerning this clone: Its recognized antigen is unknown. No per-base quality is available; no much larger clone lies one base away.

For sequencing of the TCRbeta CDR3 region, genomic DNA was extracted from the sorted cells. TCRbeta CDR3 regions were sequenced using the immunoSEQ Assay. TCRdb re-hosts the immuneACCESS table, in-frame sequences only. Its copies lack some clones; in the studies checked, an unresolved V gene accounts for under half of them, and the cause for the rest is not known. The sample contains 60,000 to 70,000 clones, roughly 85% of them found a single time. Roughly 1.3% of the sample goes to the ten largest clones. The rearranged chain carries TRBV19 and TRBJ1-5, with the D gene not confidently named. This sequence was found in an adult with an advanced solid tumor such as melanoma, head and neck, liver or kidney cancer. Here the sequenced sample was CD4+ or CD8+ T cells sorted from blood, taken in a trial of the OX40 agonist ivuxolimab. The CDR3 reads as follows: CASSIVLVAGMGNQPQHF. The DNA reads as follows: TGTGCCAGTAGTATAGTTCTAGTGGCGGGGATGGGCAATCAGCCCCAGCATTTT. Full variable domain (CDR3 extended with the reference TRBV19 and TRBJ1-5 proteins): DGGITQSPKYLFRKEGQNVTLSCEQNLNHDAMYWYRQDPGQGLRLIYYSQIVNDFQKGDIAEGYSVSREKKESFPLTVTSAQKNPTAFYLCASSIVLVAGMGNQPQHFGDGTRLSIL.